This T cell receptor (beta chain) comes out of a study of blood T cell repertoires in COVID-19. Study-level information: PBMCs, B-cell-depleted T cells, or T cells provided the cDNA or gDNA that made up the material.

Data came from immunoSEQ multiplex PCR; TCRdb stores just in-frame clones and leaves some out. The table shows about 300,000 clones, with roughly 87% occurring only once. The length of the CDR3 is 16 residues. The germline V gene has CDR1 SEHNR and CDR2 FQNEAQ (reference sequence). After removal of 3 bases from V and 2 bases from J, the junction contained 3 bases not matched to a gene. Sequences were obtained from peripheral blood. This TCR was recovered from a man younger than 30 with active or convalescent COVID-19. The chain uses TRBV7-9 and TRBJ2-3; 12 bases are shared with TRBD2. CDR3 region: CASSLTSGGPTDTQYF. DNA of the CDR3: TGTGCCAGCAGCTTGACTAGCGGGGGACCCACAGATACGCAGTATTTT. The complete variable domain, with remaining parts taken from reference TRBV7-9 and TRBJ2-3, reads DTGVSQNPRHKITKRGQNVTFRCDPISEHNRLYWYRQTLGQGPEFLTYFQNEAQLEKSRLLSDRFSAERPKGSFSTLEIQRTEQGDSAMYLCASSLTSGGPTDTQYFGPGTRLTVL.